This is a list of T cell receptor beta chains from one sample in a study of identical twins' blood T cells. Via MiXCR, TCRdb re-called the 5' RACE reads, giving one row per CDR3 protein. The sample shows 300,000 to 400,000 distinct CDR3 sequences, roughly 30% of them seen only once. The sequencing input was PBMCs. These receptor sequences come from a woman aged 18-49 years in good health. Each CDR3 is given with its conserved first and last residue. A D gene is named only where the DNA matches it firmly. Not every row has a clone size; where given, it reads once, few, many or a size class.

TRBD1 TRBJ2-7 TRBV5-6 . CASSRPGDRANEQYF TGTGCCAGCAGCCGACCCGGGGACAGGGCAAACGAGCAGTACTTC
. TRBJ2-3 TRBV20-1 . CSASLGGYTDAQYF TGCAGTGCTAGCCTAGGGGGGTACACAGATGCGCAGTATTTT
. TRBJ2-1 TRBV7-2 . CASSLMANEQFF TGTGCCAGCAGCTTAATGGCGAATGAGCAGTTCTTC
. TRBJ1-1 TRBV29-1 many CSVEDRDSRNTEAFF TGCAGCGTTGAAGATCGAGACAGTCGGAACACTGAAGCTTTCTTT
. TRBJ1-2 TRBV19 . CASSTALRHTF TGTGCCAGTTCGACGGCTTTGCGCCACACCTTC
. TRBJ1-1 TRBV20-1 . CSAPDTGNTEAFF TGCAGTGCGCCGGACACTGGGAACACTGAAGCTTTCTTT
TRBD1 TRBJ2-7 TRBV29-1 . CSGTGGGEQYF TGCAGCGGGACAGGGGGCGGCGAGCAGTACTTC
. TRBJ1-4 TRBV3-1 few CASSQDLGGEKLFF TGTGCCAGCAGCCAAGATCTTGGGGGTGAAAAACTGTTTTTT
. TRBJ2-3 TRBV7-2 many CASSLMGTDTQYF TGTGCCAGCAGCTTAATGGGGACAGATACGCAGTATTTT
. TRBJ1-2 TRBV27 . CASSYEGRGYTF TGTGCCAGTTCTTACGAGGGGAGAGGCTACACCTTC
TRBD2 TRBJ2-7 TRBV20-1 many CSCKDLGLEDEQYF TGCAGTTGCAAGGACCTGGGACTAGAAGACGAGCAGTACTTC
TRBD1 TRBJ2-2 TRBV6-1 few CASRGQPTNTGELFF TGTGCCAGCAGGGGACAGCCCACAAACACCGGGGAGCTGTTTTTT
. TRBJ2-2 TRBV11-2 . CASSPPSMTGELFF TGTGCCAGCAGCCCCCCTTCAATGACCGGGGAGCTGTTTTTT
. TRBJ2-3 TRBV6-2/TRBV6-3 few CASSWGTGTQYF TGTGCCAGCAGTTGGGGGACGGGTACGCAGTATTTT
. TRBJ1-5 TRBV2 . CASSGIRLSNQPQHF TGTGCCAGCAGCGGGATTAGATTGAGCAATCAGCCCCAGCATTTT
TRBD1 TRBJ1-1 TRBV20-1 few CSARDHRGNAEAFF TGCAGTGCTAGAGACCACAGGGGGAACGCTGAAGCTTTCTTT
. TRBJ2-2 TRBV11-2 . CASSANPNTGELFF TGTGCCAGCAGCGCAAACCCGAACACCGGGGAGCTGTTTTTT
. TRBJ2-5 TRBV7-6 few CASSFDSLTQYF TGTGCCAGCAGCTTTGATAGTTTGACCCAGTACTTC
. TRBJ1-1 TRBV5-1 . CASSFYQSNTEAFF TGCGCCAGCAGCTTTTATCAGTCGAACACTGAAGCTTTCTTT
. TRBJ2-1 TRBV20-1 . CSLSKNEQFF TGCAGTTTATCCAAGAATGAGCAGTTCTTC
TRBD1 TRBJ1-1 TRBV20-1 many CSAQQGDAEAFF TGCAGTGCACAACAGGGGGATGCTGAAGCTTTCTTT
. TRBJ2-3 TRBV19 many CASGQTGYPTDTQYF TGTGCCAGTGGCCAAACAGGGTACCCAACGGATACGCAGTATTTT
TRBD2 TRBJ2-7 TRBV29-1 . CSVDNGGFTEQYF TGCAGCGTTGATAACGGGGGGTTTACCGAGCAGTACTTC
. TRBJ1-5 TRBV20-1 . CSATSNNQPQHF TGCAGTGCCACTAGTAATAATCAGCCCCAGCATTTT
. TRBJ1-1 TRBV7-9 . CAGRGEASRTEAFF TGTGCCGGCAGAGGGGAGGCCTCGAGAACTGAAGCTTTCTTT
. TRBJ2-7 TRBV6-5 once CASSPTSFREQYF TGTGCCAGCAGCCCGACTAGTTTTAGGGAGCAGTACTTC
TRBD1 TRBJ1-1 TRBV20-1 . CNALKTGSNTEAFF TGCAATGCCTTAAAGACAGGGTCGAACACTGAAGCTTTCTTT
. TRBJ2-1 TRBV6-2/TRBV6-3 . CASSHLGGGSYNEQFF TGTGCCAGCAGCCACCTCGGGGGCGGGTCTTACAATGAGCAGTTCTTC
. TRBJ1-1 TRBV20-1 few CRAMGSGNTEAFF TGCAGGGCCATGGGATCGGGGAACACTGAAGCTTTCTTT
. TRBJ1-1 TRBV29-1 many CSVEDGMNTEAFF TGCAGCGTTGAAGACGGAATGAACACTGAAGCTTTCTTT
TRBD1 TRBJ2-2 TRBV5-1 . CTSSLGTANTGELFF TGCACCAGCAGCTTGGGGACAGCGAACACCGGGGAGCTGTTTTTT
TRBD1 TRBJ1-4 TRBV18 . CASSMDRAGEKLFF TGTGCCAGCTCGATGGACAGGGCTGGTGAAAAATTGTTTTTT
. TRBJ1-2 TRBV29-1 . CSVRLGYGYTF TGCAGCGTTAGACTTGGCTATGGCTACACCTTC
. TRBJ2-4 TRBV11-2 . CASSLVVGAKNIQYF TGTGCCAGCAGCTTAGTGGTCGGGGCCAAAAACATTCAGTACTTC
. TRBJ1-4 TRBV7-9 many CASSYPSTSNEKLFF TGTGCCAGCAGCTACCCTTCGACCTCCAATGAAAAACTGTTTTTT
TRBD1 TRBJ1-6 TRBV10-3 . CAISPDRGLYSPLHF TGTGCCATCAGCCCGGACAGGGGGCTTTATTCACCCCTCCACTTT
. TRBJ2-7 TRBV27 . CASSLKGPQSYEQYF TGTGCCAGCAGTCTTAAGGGGCCCCAATCCTACGAGCAGTACTTC
TRBD2 TRBJ2-2 TRBV20-1 few CSARVTSGENTGELFF TGCAGTGCTAGAGTGACTAGCGGCGAGAACACCGGGGAGCTGTTTTTT
. TRBJ2-7 TRBV12-3/TRBV12-4 . CASSDREQYF TGTGCCAGCAGTGACAGGGAGCAGTACTTC
. TRBJ2-2 TRBV6-2/TRBV6-3 . CATNTGELFF TGTGCCACGAACACCGGGGAGCTGTTTTTT
. TRBJ1-1 TRBV7-9 . CASSLKLEVTEAFF TGTGCCAGCAGCTTAAAATTGGAGGTTACTGAAGCTTTCTTT
TRBD1 TRBJ1-1 TRBV29-1 many CSVEVRGGRLHHTEAFF TGCAGCGTTGAAGTCCGAGGGGGCAGATTACACCACACTGAAGCTTTCTTT
. TRBJ2-1 TRBV18 . CASSPEGLEYNEQFF TGTGCCAGCTCACCAGAGGGTTTAGAATACAATGAGCAGTTCTTC
TRBD1 TRBJ1-1 TRBV3-1 . CASSPTTGQGNTEAFF TGTGCCAGCAGCCCTACGACAGGACAGGGGAACACTGAAGCTTTCTTT
. TRBJ1-1 TRBV20-1 few CSAGGPTEAFF TGCAGTGCCGGAGGTCCCACTGAAGCTTTCTTT
. TRBJ1-2 TRBV11-2 many CASSELQVNYGYTF TGTGCCAGCAGCGAGCTGCAAGTTAACTATGGCTACACCTTC
. TRBJ1-2 TRBV20-1 many CSASNRDSYTF TGCAGTGCGAGTAACAGGGATAGCTACACCTTC
. TRBJ1-1 TRBV11-2 . CASSLAGMAFF TGTGCCAGCAGCTTAGCCGGGATGGCTTTCTTT
TRBD2 TRBJ2-2 TRBV6-2/TRBV6-3 many CASILAGVRTGELFF TGTGCCAGCATTCTAGCGGGAGTCAGGACCGGGGAGCTGTTTTTT
. TRBJ1-1 TRBV7-9 few CASSLVAGAEAFF TGTGCCAGCAGCTTAGTGGCTGGGGCCGAAGCTTTCTTT